This T cell receptor (beta chain) was recorded in a study of blood T cell repertoires in COVID-19. The CDR3 totals 15 residues. Germline CDR1 reads MDHEN; CDR2 reads SYDVKM. V gave up 4 bases and J gave up 3 bases, with 10 bases separating them. Clones were sequenced by immunoSEQ multiplex PCR, and TCRdb holds only the in-frame ones, with some missing. The data show about 73,000 clones, about 86% seen once. The chain carries TRBV28 and TRBJ1-6; D gene uncertain. Sequenced input: peripheral blood. This clonotype was sampled from a human donor in a cohort sampled during active COVID-19. The CDR3 is CASSSQGDYNSPLHF. CDR3 bases: TGTGCCAGCAGTTCCCAAGGAGACTATAATTCACCCCTCCACTTT.